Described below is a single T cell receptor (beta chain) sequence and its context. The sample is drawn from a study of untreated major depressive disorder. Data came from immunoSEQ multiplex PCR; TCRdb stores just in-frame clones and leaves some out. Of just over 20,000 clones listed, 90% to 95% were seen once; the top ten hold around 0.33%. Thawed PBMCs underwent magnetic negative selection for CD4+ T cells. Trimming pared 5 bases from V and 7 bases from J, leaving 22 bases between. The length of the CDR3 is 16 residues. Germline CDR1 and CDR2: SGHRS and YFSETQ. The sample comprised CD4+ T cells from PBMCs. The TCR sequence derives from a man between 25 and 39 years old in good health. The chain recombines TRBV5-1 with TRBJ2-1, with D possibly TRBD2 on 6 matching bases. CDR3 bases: TGCGCCAGCAGTCCCCGCGGGTCGGGAGCCGATAATGAGCAGTTCTTC. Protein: CASSPRGSGADNEQFF.